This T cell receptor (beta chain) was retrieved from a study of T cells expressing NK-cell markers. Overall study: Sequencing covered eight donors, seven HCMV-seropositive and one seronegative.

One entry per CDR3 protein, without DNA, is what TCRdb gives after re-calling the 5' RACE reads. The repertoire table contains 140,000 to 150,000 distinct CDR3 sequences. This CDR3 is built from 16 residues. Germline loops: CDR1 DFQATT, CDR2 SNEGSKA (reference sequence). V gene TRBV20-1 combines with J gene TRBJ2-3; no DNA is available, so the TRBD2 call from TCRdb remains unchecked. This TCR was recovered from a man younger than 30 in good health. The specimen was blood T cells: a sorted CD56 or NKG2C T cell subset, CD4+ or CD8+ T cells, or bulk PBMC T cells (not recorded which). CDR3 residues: CSARDFKLAGTDTQYF.